This passage covers 28 T cell receptor beta chains from one sample sequenced in a study of blood T cells in healthy people across ages (dated by TCRdb to between 2015 and 2016). Receptors were amplified or captured by 5' RACE. TCRdb shows the sequencer as Illumina HiSeq 2500. The second PCR ran for about 6 to 11 cycles and used a J-beta primer mix along with a sample-barcoded 5' primer. Through fastp at Q25 and MiXCR, TCRdb rebuilt clones from the public reads, retaining in-frame beta chains. A single entry per CDR3 protein holds the most common genes and DNA from its merged rows. Within this sample are about 1.8 million distinct CDR3 sequences, with around half of them counted one time only. The ten largest clones add up to about 2.1% of the sample. Input material: blood. Every receptor here comes from a woman aged 40 to 50 in good health.

The rearrangement links TRBV12-3 or TRBV12-4 to TRBJ1-2; D is unclear. The V and J ends lost 2 bases and 7 bases respectively, with 14 bases between them. This CDR3 is built from 14 residues. The CDR3 DNA reads TGTGCCAGCAGTTTAAGGTCTTGGGTCGTTGGCTACACCTTC. Encoded protein: CASSLRSWVVGYTF.

This chain connects TRBV15 to TRBJ1-4; TRBD1 might be the D (5 bases). V gave up 2 bases and J gave up 2 bases, with 9 bases separating them. Germline CDR1 and CDR2: LNHNV and YYDKDF (reference sequence). This CDR3 spans 15 amino acids. The CDR3 DNA sequence: TGTGCCACCAGCAGAAGAGGGGATACTAATGAAAAACTGTTTTTT. Translated, it gives CATSRRGDTNEKLFF.

This clonotype has more than one count but fewer than ten. The gene calls are TRBV11-1 and TRBJ2-7, with D possibly matching TRBD2 (5 bases). This CDR3 is 14 amino acids long. The ends were cut back, 4 bases at V and 2 bases at J, with 12 bases in the middle. Germline values: CDR1 SGHAT, CDR2 FQDESV (reference sequence). The CDR3 nucleotides are TGTGCCAGCAGCTCCGAGGGCGTCCCCTACGAGCAGTACTTC. It specifies CASSSEGVPYEQYF.

This clonotype was recorded only once. The chain recombines TRBV3-1 with TRBJ2-4; either TRBD1 or TRBD2 may fit D (6 bases each). The J call is doubtful: the DNA matches TRBJ2-7 better. Germline V gives CDR1 LGHDT, CDR2 YNNKEL (reference sequence). The CDR3 is 17 amino acids. The CDR3 DNA reads TGTGCCAGCAGCCAAGACGTCAGGGGACTCCGATTCTACGAGCAGTACTTC. Its protein product is CASSQDVRGLRFYEQYF.

In DNA, the CDR3 is TGTGCCAGCAGTTTATGGGGTGATGCTCGGGGCAAAAACATTCAGTACTTC. Residues: CASSLWGDARGKNIQYF. V is TRBV28 and J is TRBJ2-4; D is possibly TRBD2 (5 bases). The V end lost 0 bases, the J end lost 3 bases, and 15 bases lay between the germline ends. Germline CDR1 is MDHEN and CDR2 is SYDVKM. CDR3 size: 17 residues.

This chain connects TRBV9 to TRBJ1-4; D might be TRBD1 (6 bases). Looked up from germline, CDR1 is SGDLS and CDR2 is YYNGEE. V was cut by 4 bases and J by 9 bases, with 22 bases left in between. The CDR3 consists of 16 residues. CDR3 residues: CASSHPGSGGEKKLFF. The DNA of the CDR3 is TGTGCCAGCAGCCACCCCGGGAGCGGGGGCGAGAAAAAACTGTTTTTT.

Of note for this clonotype: The germline gene is not matched at one end of the junction; a read error may be the cause. The V gene is TRBV7-7, the J gene TRBJ1-2, with 9 bases lining up with TRBD1. Per the germline V gene, CDR1 is SSHAT and CDR2 is FNYEAQ (reference sequence). The CDR3 length is 16 residues. In DNA form, the CDR3 reads TGTGCTAGCAGCTTAGGTGCCCGGACAGGGGACTATGGCTACACCTTC. Translation gives CASSLGARTGDYGYTF.

The chain joins TRBV7-2 to TRBJ2-7; D gene unclear. Germline V gene sequence: CDR1 SGHTA, CDR2 FQGNSA. V dropped 7 bases and J dropped 7 bases, with 14 bases sitting between them. The CDR3 covers 12 residues. The CDR3 region has the DNA TGTGCCAGCAAGTTTTCTATTCGGGAGCAGTACTTC. Protein product: CASKFSIREQYF.

The sample holds a few counts of this clonotype. The rearrangement links TRBV6-6 to TRBJ2-7; D perhaps matches TRBD2 (7 bases). Germline values: CDR1 MNHNY, CDR2 SVGAGI (reference sequence). This CDR3 comprises 16 residues. V dropped 2 bases and J dropped 1 base, with 15 bases sitting between them. Written as DNA, the CDR3 is TGTGCCAGCAGTTACCTGCGGGCGGGGGCGTCCTACGAGCAGTACTTC. Translating it yields CASSYLRAGASYEQYF.

Note on this clonotype: At one boundary the junction diverges from the germline segment, which might be a read error. CDR3 loop: CANSLGGGGAFF. For the CDR3, the DNA is TGTGCCAACAGCTTAGGCGGGGGGGGAGCTTTCTTT. The chain has TRBV11-2 and TRBJ1-1, with D maybe TRBD1 (5 bases). Per germline, CDR1 SGHAT and CDR2 FQNNGV. The CDR3 sequence is 12 residues long.

This sequence joins TRBV2 and TRBJ2-3; D remains ambiguous. Looked up from germline, CDR1 is SNHLY and CDR2 is FYNNEI. This CDR3 spans 16 amino acids. V lost 2 bases and J 5 bases, leaving 17 bases between the germline ends. CDR3 sequence (DNA): TGTGCCAGCAGTGAATCGTTCACAGTATCCGGAGATACGCAGTATTTT. Translating it yields CASSESFTVSGDTQYF.

This clonotype was seen ten or more times. The V gene is TRBV4-2, the J gene TRBJ2-5, with TRBD2 as a possible D gene (6 bases). The CDR3 runs to 15 residues. Germline CDR1 reads LGHNA; CDR2 reads YNFKEQ. The germline V and J ends were trimmed by 4 bases and 3 bases, with 15 bases remaining between them. The CDR3 DNA reads TGTGCCAGCAGCCCCACGACTAGGCCCGAAGAGACCCAGTACTTC. Its protein product is CASSPTTRPEETQYF.

This clonotype was observed a handful of times. A read error may produce the germline difference seen at one junction end. The V gene is TRBV28, the J gene TRBJ2-3, with 8 bases matching TRBD2. This CDR3 has 13 residues. CDR1 and CDR2 from the germline V gene are MDHEN and SYDVKM. CDR3 sequence: CASSPGRGDTRYF. The CDR3 nucleotides are TGTGCCAGCAGTCCCGGGAGGGGTGATACGCGGTATTTT. Variable domain in full (rest from reference TRBV28 and TRBJ2-3): DVKVTQSSRYLVKRTGEKVFLECVQDMDHENMFWYRQDPGLGLRLIYFSYDVKMKEKGDIPEGYSVSREKKERFSLILESASTNQTSMYLCASSPGRGDTRYFGPGTRLTVL.

This rearrangement joins TRBV20-1 to TRBJ2-1; 7 bases map to TRBD1. From germline, CDR1 is DFQATT and CDR2 SNEGSKA (reference sequence). V shed 3 bases, J shed 12 bases, and the junction held 5 bases outside the gene matches. The CDR3 covers 11 residues. Written as DNA, the CDR3 is TGCAGTGCTAGGAGGGGGCAAAGGCAGTTCTTC. As protein: CSARRGQRQFF.

This clonotype has a handful of counts. The chain carries TRBV20-1 and TRBJ1-6; the D is unclear. The CDR3 has 14 residues. V was pared by 1 base and J by 8 bases, with 12 bases between. The germline gives CDR1 DFQATT, CDR2 SNEGSKA (reference sequence). The CDR3 nucleotides are TGCAGTGCTAGAGGCCATATGTTGGATTCACCCCTCCACTTT. Translated, it gives CSARGHMLDSPLHF.

The rearrangement joins TRBV6-1 to TRBJ2-2; perhaps TRBD2 as D (6 bases). The CDR3 has 16 residues. From germline, CDR1 is MNHNS and CDR2 SASEGT. The germline V and J ends were trimmed by 6 bases and 3 bases, with 17 bases remaining between them. CDR3 sequence reads: CASSKRATRDTGELFF. The CDR3 DNA reads TGTGCCAGCAGCAAGCGGGCAACCCGAGACACCGGGGAGCTGTTTTTT.

The chain links TRBV12-3 or TRBV12-4 to TRBJ1-2; D gene unclear. Trimming took 2 bases from V and 6 from J, leaving 16 bases between them. CDR3 size: 15 residues. CDR3 amino acids: CASSLFATLGHGYTF. The CDR3 DNA reads TGTGCCAGCAGTTTATTCGCAACTTTAGGCCATGGCTACACCTTC.

The chain links TRBV6-5 to TRBJ2-5; TRBD1 is a possible D gene (6 bases). V was trimmed by 2 bases and J by 9 bases, leaving 22 bases between them. The CDR3 has 16 residues. CDR1 is MNHEY, CDR2 SVGAGI, per germline. CDR3 loop: CASSYEVAGVFESQYF. CDR3 in DNA: TGTGCCAGCAGTTACGAGGTCGCAGGGGTTTTTGAGTCCCAGTACTTC.

This clonotype was detected a few times. The rearrangement joins TRBV7-2 to TRBJ2-1; 8 positions match TRBD1. Germline values: CDR1 SGHTA, CDR2 FQGNSA. After removal of 5 bases from V and 4 bases from J, the junction contained 7 bases not matched to a gene. The CDR3 runs to 15 residues. CDR3 DNA: TGTGCCAGCAGCCGGGACAGGCGAAAGTACAATGAGCAGTTCTTC. Its translation is CASSRDRRKYNEQFF.

CDR3 DNA: TGTGCCAGCAGTTTGACTCCGGGAGGTTGGGAGTACTTC. Amino acids: CASSLTPGGWEYF. The chain couples TRBV27 to TRBJ2-5; 7 bases fit TRBD2. The germline gives CDR1 MNHEY, CDR2 SMNVEV (reference sequence). The CDR3 runs to 13 residues. The J segment lost 12 bases and the V segment lost 3 bases, leaving 10 bases of the junction unmatched.

In its sample, this clonotype was seen a few times. This chain links TRBV20-1 with TRBJ2-3; D gene uncertain. CDR3 length: 13 residues. The V gene lost 3 bases and the J gene lost 6 bases, with 13 bases spanning the gap. The germline V gene has CDR1 DFQATT and CDR2 SNEGSKA (reference sequence). DNA for the CDR3: TGCAGTGCTAGGGTCGGGCTTCCTGATACGCAGTATTTT. It translates to CSARVGLPDTQYF.

The chain carries TRBV6-5 and TRBJ2-3; D not certain. From germline, CDR1 is MNHEY and CDR2 SVGAGI. The CDR3 is made up of 13 amino acids. Trimming left V 6 bases short and J 2 bases short, with 9 bases between. The DNA of the CDR3 is TGTGCCAGCAGAAACCTACACACAGATACGCAGTATTTT. It is translated as CASRNLHTDTQYF.

The rearrangement links TRBV9 to TRBJ2-7; the D call may be TRBD1 or TRBD2 (5 bases each). The CDR3 loop spans 14 amino acids. Germline V gene sequence: CDR1 SGDLS, CDR2 YYNGEE. Trimming removed 4 bases at V and 3 bases at J, with 14 bases between. Here the CDR3 DNA reads TGTGCCAGCAGCTCGGGACCGAGTATCTACGAGCAGTACTTC. It translates to CASSSGPSIYEQYF.

The chain joins TRBV6-2 or TRBV6-3 to TRBJ2-1; 8 nucleotides match TRBD2. Trimming removed 4 bases from V and 7 bases from J; junction bases left unmatched: 12. From germline, CDR1 is MNHEY and CDR2 SVGEGT. The CDR3 spans 16 residues. The CDR3 DNA sequence: TGTGCCAGCAGTTCCGCGGGCGCGGGGGGCGGGAATGAGCAGTTCTTC. Encoded protein: CASSSAGAGGGNEQFF.

Only a few counts were recorded for this clonotype. Written as DNA, the CDR3 is TGTGCCAGCAGCTTAGGCTGGAAGACTTATGGCTACACCTTC. Translated, it gives CASSLGWKTYGYTF. The V and J genes are TRBV7-2 and TRBJ1-2; D gene unclear. Germline CDR1 is SGHTA and CDR2 is FQGNSA. The CDR3 consists of 14 residues. The V gene lost 1 base and the J gene lost 5 bases, with 11 bases spanning the gap.

This clonotype was picked up a small number of times. The V and J genes are TRBV5-1 and TRBJ2-5; 7 bases match TRBD1. The CDR3 is 14 amino acids. J gave up 5 bases and V 2 bases, and 6 bases lay outside the gene matches. Germline CDR1 and CDR2: SGHRS and YFSETQ. The CDR3 spells CASSFTGVRETQYF. The CDR3 nucleotides read TGCGCCAGCAGCTTTACAGGGGTGCGGGAGACCCAGTACTTC.

This sequence joins TRBV18 and TRBJ2-7, with a tentative D call TRBD1 (6 bases). This CDR3 is built from 17 residues. Trimming removed 0 bases at V and 0 bases at J, with 15 bases between. Germline CDR1 reads KGHSH; CDR2 reads LQKENI. The CDR3 spells CASSPPRSRGPSYEQYF. The CDR3 DNA follows: TGTGCCAGCTCACCACCGCGGAGCAGGGGACCCTCCTACGAGCAGTACTTC. The complete variable domain, with remaining parts taken from reference TRBV18 and TRBJ2-7, reads NAGVMQNPRHLVRRRGQEARLRCSPMKGHSHVYWYRQLPEEGLKFMVYLQKENIIDESGMPKERFSAEFPKEGPSILRIQQVVRGDSAAYFCASSPPRSRGPSYEQYFGPGTRLTVT.

The genes are TRBV20-1 and TRBJ2-5; D is unclear. The CDR3 extends over 13 amino acids. Trimming took off 6 bases at V and 11 bases at J, with 22 bases between the two ends. Germline CDR1 and CDR2: DFQATT and SNEGSKA (reference sequence). CDR3 loop: CSANLAVTGEQYF. For the CDR3, the DNA is TGCAGTGCCAACTTAGCAGTCACGGGTGAGCAGTACTTC.